This TCR beta chain was recorded in a study of T-cell memory formation after mild COVID-19 (dated by TCRdb to the early 2020s). Background for the entire study: TCR sequence clusters from the two donors were found to be largely donor specific. In a couple of donors, T-cell clones that expanded and contracted after mild COVID-19 were tracked by sequencing TCRalpha and TCRbeta repertoires over time. Two young, previously healthy adult volunteers made up the cohort, one male and one female.

This clonotype was picked up a small number of times. What this receptor recognizes is not known. The input lacks base qualities; no much larger clone sits a single base away. The sequencing machine was an Illumina NovaSeq 6000. TCRalpha and TCRbeta cDNA libraries were built by 5'RACE with constant-segment primers, adding sample barcodes and unique molecular identifiers. Trizol reagent was used to extract RNA from every sample. Library amplification was performed in two PCR steps, and a second sample barcode and Illumina TruSeq adapters were introduced in the second step. Libraries were sequenced on an Illumina NovaSeq with 2 x 150 bp paired-end reads. As for how the authors treated the data: Reads were demultiplexed and collapsed into UMI-guided consensus sequences with migec v1.2.7. Using mixcr v2.1.11, UMI consensuses were aligned to TRA and TRB V and J templates and then assembled into clonotypes. A clonotype was counted as expanded or contracted only if both edgeR and NoisET called the change significant, with noise models trained on biological replicates. For edgeR calls, the cutoffs were a false discovery rate-adjusted p below 0.01 and a log2 fold-change threshold of 1. PCA with hierarchical clustering of max-normalized trajectories of the 1000 most abundant clonotypes was used as exploratory dynamics analysis. Each responding clone was given a CD4 or CD8 phenotype based on the CD4+ and CD8+ repertoires, which had been sequenced separately. TCRdb itself trimmed the public reads at Q25 with fastp, ran MiXCR and retained productive beta chains. Duplicate CDR3 protein sequences are folded into a single record with the most common DNA and genes. Here the V and J calls rest on TCRdb's processing, not on the authors' analysis. This sample has about 610,000 distinct CDR3 sequences in its table, and 15% to 20% of those were observed once. The ten largest make up roughly 7.8% of the sample.

Via the germline V gene, CDR1 is SGHRS and CDR2 YFSETQ. From cysteine to phenylalanine, the CDR3 is 14 amino acids long. Only the CDR3 DNA stays, 42 bases, in frame from base 1. The junction shows trimming of 4 bases on V and 0 bases on J, plus 11 bases between the germline ends. Ficoll-Paque density gradient centrifugation was the method used to isolate PBMCs. The paper's findings and limits, for the study overall: Some responding clones were found in pre-infection memory, which suggests that pre-existing cross-reactive memory T cells took part in the SARS-CoV-2 response. Balanced CD4/CD8 phenotypes were observed for clones contracting from day 15 to 85, whereas a bias towards CD4+ was observed for a second wave of clones expanding from day 15 to 37. The study included only a couple of mild cases, and larger cohorts that include severe cases with pre-infection samples were judged to be necessary. SARS-CoV-2 specificity of the second-wave clones peaking on day 37 was not confirmed. Contracting CD4+ clones were found mainly in CM and EM memory subsets, while CD8+ clones were enriched in EMRA.

This sequence was found in an adult woman who had mild COVID-19 (a few samples of this study predate the infection). The sample titles of this study are shuffled in the database, so cell type and time point are left out; the donor was told from shared clones. Source material: PBMCs or a T cell subset sorted from them (not recorded which). The V gene is TRBV5-1 and the J gene is TRBJ2-7; the D segment could be TRBD2, given 5 matching bases. CDR3 protein: CASSLERDSYEQYF. The DNA reads TGCGCCAGCAGCCTGGAGAGGGACTCCTACGAGCAGTACTTC. The full variable domain, completed from the reference TRBV5-1 and TRBJ2-7 proteins outside the CDR3, reads KAGVTQTPRYLIKTRGQQVTLSCSPISGHRSVSWYQQTPGQGLQFLFEYFSETQRNKGNFPGRFSGRQFSNSRSEMNVSTLELGDSALYLCASSLERDSYEQYFGPGTRLTVT.